The T cell receptor beta chain under discussion was sequenced for a study of cytomegalovirus exposure and HLA in healthy donors. Across the study: There were around 390 genotyped donors. Of these, 81% fell in the genetic ancestry cluster associated with self-reported Caucasian donors.

PCR was performed using 60 Vbeta and 13 Jbeta primers. Some clones are missing from TCRdb's copy, which holds only in-frame ones; the method was immunoSEQ multiplex PCR. The sample yields 160,000 or so clones, 60% to 85% seen once. The TCR sequence derives from a middle-aged man in good health and CMV-seropositive. Sequenced input: PBMCs.

The CDR3 loop is CASSSYNSPLHF. The CDR3 DNA reads as TGTGCCAGCAGCTCATATAATTCACCCCTCCACTTT. The chain employs TRBV7-8 and TRBJ1-6; D not resolved. CDR1 and CDR2 (germline): SGHVS, FQNEAQ. The CDR3 has 12 amino acids. V was shortened by 4 bases and J by 4 bases, with 2 bases between the two germline ends.